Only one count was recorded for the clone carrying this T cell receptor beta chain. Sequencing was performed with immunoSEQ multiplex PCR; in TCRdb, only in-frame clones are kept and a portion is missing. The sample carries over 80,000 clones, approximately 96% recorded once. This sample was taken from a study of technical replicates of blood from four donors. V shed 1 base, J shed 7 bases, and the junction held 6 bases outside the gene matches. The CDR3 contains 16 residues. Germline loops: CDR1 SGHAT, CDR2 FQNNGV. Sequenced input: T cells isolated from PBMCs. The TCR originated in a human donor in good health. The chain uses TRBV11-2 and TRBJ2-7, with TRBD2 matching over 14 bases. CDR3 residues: CASSLGGLAGVLEQYF. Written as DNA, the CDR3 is TGTGCCAGCAGCTTAGGGGGACTAGCGGGAGTGTTGGAGCAGTACTTC.